A single sample is the source of the 4 T cell receptor beta chains below, sequenced in a study of metastatic and nonmetastatic thyroid tumors. TCRdb used MiXCR to call clones anew from the PCR reads. The repertoire holds tens of thousands of clones, with roughly 25% as singletons. Patients had received no treatment of any kind before thyroid surgery. Sequenced: tumor tissue. Source of these receptors: a male donor with papillary thyroid cancer or a benign thyroid nodule (not recorded which). Some clones in this sample may be carry-over from other donors' samples.

This clone was seen only a few times. This may come from a read error, since a much larger clone is one base off. The CDR3 DNA reads as TGCGCCAGCAGCGACAGAGTCTACGAGCAGTACTTC. It is translated as CASSDRVYEQYF. This rearrangement joins TRBV5-1 to TRBJ2-7, with a tentative D call TRBD1 (5 bases). V gave up 4 bases and J gave up 3 bases, with 8 bases separating them. Germline-derived CDR1 and CDR2 are SGHRS and YFSETQ. This CDR3 spans 12 amino acids.

This clone occurred many times. This specimen includes other DNA sequences encoding the same CDR3. V and J are TRBV18 and TRBJ1-3; D uncertain. V lost 3 bases to trimming and J lost 4 bases, with 13 bases between them. Per the germline V gene, CDR1 is KGHSH and CDR2 is LQKENI. The length of the CDR3 is 15 residues. The DNA for the CDR3 is TGTGCCAGCTCACCCGGGCGGTTCTCGGGAAACACCATATATTTT. This codes for CASSPGRFSGNTIYF.

This chain joins TRBV7-9 and TRBJ2-7; D remains ambiguous. V was clipped by 5 bases and J by 5 bases, with 19 bases between them. Germline CDR1 and CDR2: SEHNR and FQNEAQ (reference sequence). This CDR3 spans 15 amino acids. Here the CDR3 reads CASSETGPNPHEQYF. As DNA, the CDR3 is TGTGCCAGCAGCGAAACCGGGCCTAATCCCCACGAGCAGTACTTC. Full variable domain (remainder filled in from reference TRBV7-9 and TRBJ2-7): DTGVSQNPRHKITKRGQNVTFRCDPISEHNRLYWYRQTLGQGPEFLTYFQNEAQLEKSRLLSDRFSAERPKGSFSTLEIQRTEQGDSAMYLCASSETGPNPHEQYFGPGTRLTVT.

A word on this clone: It may be a read error: a sequence one base away is much more abundant. The chain carries TRBV11-2 and TRBJ1-1; a possible D gene is TRBD1 (6 bases). The CDR3 extends over 16 amino acids. CDR1 SGHAT and CDR2 FQNNGV come from the germline V gene. Trimming stripped 4 bases from V and 7 bases from J, with 22 bases between. In DNA form, the CDR3 reads TGTGCCAGCAGCTCGAAGGGCCGAACAGGGCCCTGTGAAGCTTTCTTT. Translating it yields CASSSKGRTGPCEAFF.